A selection of T cell receptor beta chains follows, all from one sample in a study of blood T cell repertoires in COVID-19. Clones were sequenced by immunoSEQ multiplex PCR, and TCRdb holds only the in-frame ones, with some missing. This table has about 230,000 clones, 75% to 90% appearing once. Sequencing was done on a sample of peripheral blood. These receptors all stem from a woman in her 70s with active or convalescent COVID-19. CDR3s include the opening cysteine and the closing phenylalanine or tryptophan. The D gene is left open where the match is weak. A clone size is listed for some rows: how often the clone was seen (once, few, many), or a class if it is expanded.

clone size: .; V gene: TRBV12-3/TRBV12-4; J gene: TRBJ2-7; D gene: .; CDR3 protein: CASSRTGYYEQYF; CDR3 DNA: TGTGCCAGCAGCCGGACGGGGTACTACGAGCAGTACTTC
clone size: .; V gene: TRBV24-1; J gene: TRBJ2-3; D gene: TRBD2; CDR3 protein: CATTGLAGGQLTDTQYF; CDR3 DNA: TGTGCCACCACCGGACTAGCGGGAGGGCAATTGACAGATACGCAGTATTTT
clone size: .; V gene: TRBV5-1; J gene: TRBJ2-2; D gene: TRBD1; CDR3 protein: CASSPLFVTGGTGELFF; CDR3 DNA: TGCGCCAGCAGCCCCCTCTTCGTGACAGGGGGGACCGGGGAGCTGTTTTTT
clone size: .; V gene: TRBV2; J gene: TRBJ2-1; D gene: TRBD2; CDR3 protein: CASRISGGARNEQFF; CDR3 DNA: TGTGCCAGCAGGATCAGCGGGGGGGCTAGAAATGAGCAGTTCTTC
clone size: .; V gene: TRBV11-3; J gene: TRBJ2-7; D gene: TRBD2; CDR3 protein: CASSLGEGNEQYF; CDR3 DNA: TGTGCCAGCAGCTTAGGGGAGGGAAACGAGCAGTACTTC
clone size: .; V gene: TRBV3-1/TRBV3-2; J gene: TRBJ2-7; D gene: .; CDR3 protein: CASSQVVNSFYEQYF; CDR3 DNA: TGTGCCAGCAGCCAAGTAGTAAACAGCTTCTACGAGCAGTACTTC
clone size: once; V gene: TRBV2; J gene: TRBJ1-2; D gene: .; CDR3 protein: CASSKAGWVGYTF; CDR3 DNA: TGTGCCAGCAGCAAAGCAGGGTGGGTTGGCTACACCTTC
clone size: .; V gene: TRBV19; J gene: TRBJ2-1; D gene: TRBD2; CDR3 protein: CASSIVAGGPNEQFF; CDR3 DNA: TGTGCCAGTAGTATAGTAGCGGGAGGGCCGAATGAGCAGTTCTTC
clone size: .; V gene: TRBV7-8; J gene: TRBJ1-2; D gene: .; CDR3 protein: CASSLAWSGDRGYTF; CDR3 DNA: TGTGCCAGCAGCTTAGCTTGGAGCGGGGATCGTGGCTACACCTTC
clone size: .; V gene: TRBV7-9; J gene: TRBJ1-4; D gene: .; CDR3 protein: CASSLRGRGEKLFF; CDR3 DNA: TGTGCCAGCAGCTTAAGAGGAAGGGGTGAAAAACTGTTTTTT
clone size: .; V gene: TRBV2; J gene: TRBJ1-5; D gene: TRBD1; CDR3 protein: CASRTGGQPQHF; CDR3 DNA: TGTGCCAGCAGGACAGGGGGGCAGCCCCAGCATTTT
clone size: .; V gene: TRBV11-3; J gene: TRBJ2-7; D gene: .; CDR3 protein: CASSLGASSYEQYF; CDR3 DNA: TGTGCCAGCAGCTTAGGGGCCTCCTCCTACGAGCAGTACTTC
clone size: .; V gene: TRBV28; J gene: TRBJ1-2; D gene: .; CDR3 protein: CASGGPYGYTF; CDR3 DNA: TGTGCCAGCGGGGGCCCTTATGGCTACACCTTC
clone size: .; V gene: TRBV19; J gene: TRBJ1-6; D gene: .; CDR3 protein: CASSTMEGSSYNSPLHF; CDR3 DNA: TGTGCCAGTAGTACGATGGAAGGGAGCTCCTATAATTCACCCCTCCACTTT
clone size: .; V gene: TRBV27; J gene: TRBJ1-6; D gene: TRBD1; CDR3 protein: CASSRQGSSPLHF; CDR3 DNA: TGTGCCAGCAGTAGACAGGGAAGTTCACCCCTCCACTTT
clone size: few; V gene: TRBV7-8; J gene: TRBJ2-3; D gene: .; CDR3 protein: CASTGLGGRGYTDTQYF; CDR3 DNA: TGTGCCAGCACCGGACTAGGGGGGCGGGGATACACAGATACGCAGTATTTT
clone size: .; V gene: TRBV3-1/TRBV3-2; J gene: TRBJ2-2; D gene: TRBD2; CDR3 protein: CASSPSPSSGENTGELFF; CDR3 DNA: TGTGCCAGCAGCCCATCCCCCTCGAGCGGGGAGAACACCGGGGAGCTGTTTTTT
clone size: .; V gene: TRBV5-6; J gene: TRBJ2-3; D gene: TRBD2; CDR3 protein: CASSLLAGGDTQYF; CDR3 DNA: TGTGCCAGCAGCCTCCTAGCGGGGGGGGATACGCAGTATTTT
clone size: .; V gene: TRBV1; J gene: TRBJ2-3; D gene: .; CDR3 protein: CTSSQDWAGGQDTQYF; CDR3 DNA: TGCACCAGCAGCCAAGACTGGGCGGGGGGACAAGATACGCAGTATTTT